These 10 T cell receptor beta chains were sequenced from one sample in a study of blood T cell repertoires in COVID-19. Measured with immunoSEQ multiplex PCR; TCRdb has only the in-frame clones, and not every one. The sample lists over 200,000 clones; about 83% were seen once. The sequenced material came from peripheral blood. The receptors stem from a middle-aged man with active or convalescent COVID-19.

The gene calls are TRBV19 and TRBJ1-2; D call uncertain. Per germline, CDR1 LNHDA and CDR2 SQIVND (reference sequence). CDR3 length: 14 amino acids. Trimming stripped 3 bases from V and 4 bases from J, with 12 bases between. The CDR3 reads CASSINPTAYGYTF. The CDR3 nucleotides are TGTGCCAGTAGTATTAATCCCACAGCCTATGGCTACACCTTC.

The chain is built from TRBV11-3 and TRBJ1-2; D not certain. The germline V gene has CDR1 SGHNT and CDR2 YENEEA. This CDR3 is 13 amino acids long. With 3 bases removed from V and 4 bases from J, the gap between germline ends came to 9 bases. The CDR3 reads CASSLGDVYGYTF. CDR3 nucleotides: TGTGCCAGCAGCTTGGGAGACGTCTATGGCTACACCTTC.

Here the CDR3 DNA reads TGCAGTTTCTCCCCCCGGGAGACCCAGTACTTC. Its translation is CSFSPRETQYF. The chain uses TRBV20-1 and TRBJ2-5; D unresolved. The CDR3 covers 11 residues. Germline V gene sequence: CDR1 DFQATT, CDR2 SNEGSKA (reference sequence). Trimming stripped 8 bases from V and 5 bases from J, with 12 bases between.

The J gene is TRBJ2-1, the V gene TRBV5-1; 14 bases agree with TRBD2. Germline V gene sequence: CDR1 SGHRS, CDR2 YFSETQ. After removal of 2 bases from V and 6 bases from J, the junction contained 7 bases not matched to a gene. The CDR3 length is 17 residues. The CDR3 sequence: CASSFRLAGGPPNEQFF. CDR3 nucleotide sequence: TGCGCCAGCAGCTTTCGACTAGCGGGAGGGCCCCCCAATGAGCAGTTCTTC.

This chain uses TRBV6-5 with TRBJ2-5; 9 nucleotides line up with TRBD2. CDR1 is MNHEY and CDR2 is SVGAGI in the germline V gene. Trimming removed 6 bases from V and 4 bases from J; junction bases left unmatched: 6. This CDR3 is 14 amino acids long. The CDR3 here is CASRPRLAVETQYF. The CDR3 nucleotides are TGTGCCAGCAGGCCTCGACTAGCGGTAGAGACCCAGTACTTC.

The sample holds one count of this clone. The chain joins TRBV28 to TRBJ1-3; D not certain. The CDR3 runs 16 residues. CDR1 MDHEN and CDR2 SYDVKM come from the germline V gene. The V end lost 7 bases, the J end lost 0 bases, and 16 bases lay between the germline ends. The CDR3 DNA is TGTGCCAGCAAGCCGTCTGGGCAGGCCTCTGGAAACACCATATATTTT. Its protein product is CASKPSGQASGNTIYF.

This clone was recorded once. CDR3 in DNA: TGTGCCAGCAGCTCCGCCGGGGGGGCCAAAGATACGCAGTATTTT. It is translated as CASSSAGGAKDTQYF. The chain combines TRBV7-6 with TRBJ2-3, with TRBD2 identical over 8 bases. Per germline, CDR1 SGHVS and CDR2 FNYEAQ. The CDR3 has 15 residues. The junction had 8 bases not matched to a gene; V was cut back by 4 bases and J by 5 bases.

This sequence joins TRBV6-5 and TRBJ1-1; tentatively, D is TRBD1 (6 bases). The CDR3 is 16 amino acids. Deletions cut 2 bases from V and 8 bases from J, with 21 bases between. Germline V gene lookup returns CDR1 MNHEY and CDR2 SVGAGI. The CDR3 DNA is TGTGCCAGCAGTTACAGAGCCGGGACACCATGGGGAGAAGCTTTCTTT. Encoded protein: CASSYRAGTPWGEAFF.

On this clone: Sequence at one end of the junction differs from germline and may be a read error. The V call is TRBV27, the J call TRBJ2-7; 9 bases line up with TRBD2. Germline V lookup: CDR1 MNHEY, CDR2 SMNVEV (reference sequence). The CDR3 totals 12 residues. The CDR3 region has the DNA TGCCCAGAAGGCGGGGGGGTTTACGAGCAGTACTTC. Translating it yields CPEGGGVYEQYF.

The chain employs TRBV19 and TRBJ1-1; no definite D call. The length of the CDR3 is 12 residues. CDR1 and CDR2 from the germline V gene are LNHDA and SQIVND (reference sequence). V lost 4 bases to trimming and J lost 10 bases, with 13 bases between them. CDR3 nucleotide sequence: TGTGCCAGTAGTAATACGGGCGAGGGAGCTTTCTTT. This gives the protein CASSNTGEGAFF.